The present T cell receptor beta chain was sequenced within a study of beta chain features in type 1 diabetes. Study findings and constraints: In all four CD4+ subsets, TCRB CDR3 length was significantly, moderately reduced in type 1 diabetes.

V was cut by 0 bases and J by 10 bases, with 9 bases left in between. Germline V lookup: CDR1 ENHRY, CDR2 SYGVKD. The CDR3 has 12 residues. As for this clone: Its antigen is unknown.

The investigators reverse transcribed all of the isolated RNA, so they sequenced expressed TCRB transcripts. This table comes from immunoSEQ multiplex PCR, and its TCRdb copy is limited to in-frame clones, with some not included. The sample comprises 250,000 or so clones, over 11% of which are singletons, and almost 0.02% rests with the top ten. The V and J genes are TRBV10-3 and TRBJ1-1; no firm D call. Sequencing used naive CD4+ T cells from blood. The clonotype comes from a man aged 30 to 39 with type 1 diabetes. CDR3 residues: CAISESRLGAFF. The DNA for the CDR3 is TGTGCCATCAGTGAGTCGAGACTGGGAGCTTTCTTT.